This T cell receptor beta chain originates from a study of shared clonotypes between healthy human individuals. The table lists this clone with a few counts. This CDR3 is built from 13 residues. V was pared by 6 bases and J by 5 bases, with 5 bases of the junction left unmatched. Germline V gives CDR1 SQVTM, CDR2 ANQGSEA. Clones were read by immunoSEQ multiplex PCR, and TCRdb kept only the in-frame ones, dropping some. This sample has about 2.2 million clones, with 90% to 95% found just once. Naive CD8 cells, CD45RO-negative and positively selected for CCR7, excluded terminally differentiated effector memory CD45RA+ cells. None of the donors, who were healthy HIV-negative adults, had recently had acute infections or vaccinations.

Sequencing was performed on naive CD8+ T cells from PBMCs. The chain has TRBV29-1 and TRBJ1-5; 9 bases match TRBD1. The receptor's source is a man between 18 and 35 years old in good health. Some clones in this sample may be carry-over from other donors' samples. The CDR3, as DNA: TGCAGCGTCGGGGGGGACAGGGATCAGCCCCAGCATTTT. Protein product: CSVGGDRDQPQHF. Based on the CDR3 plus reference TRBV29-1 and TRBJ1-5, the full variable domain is SAVISQKPSRDICQRGTSLTIQCQVDSQVTMMFWYRQQPGQSLTLIATANQGSEATYESGFVIDKFPISRPNLTFSTLTVSNMSPEDSSIYLCSVGGDRDQPQHFGDGTRLSIL.